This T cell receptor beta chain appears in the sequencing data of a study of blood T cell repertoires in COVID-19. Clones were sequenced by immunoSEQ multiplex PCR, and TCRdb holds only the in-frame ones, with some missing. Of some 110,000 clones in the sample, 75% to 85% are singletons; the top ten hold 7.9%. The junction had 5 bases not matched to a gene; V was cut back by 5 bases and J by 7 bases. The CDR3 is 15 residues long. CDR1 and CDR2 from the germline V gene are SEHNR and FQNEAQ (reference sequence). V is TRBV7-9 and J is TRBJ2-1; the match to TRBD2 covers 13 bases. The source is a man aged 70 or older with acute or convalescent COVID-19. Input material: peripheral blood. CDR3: CASSRTSGRSNEQFF. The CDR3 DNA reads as TGTGCCAGCAGCCGGACTAGCGGGAGATCAAATGAGCAGTTCTTC.